This is a list of T cell receptor beta chains from one sample in a study of blood T cell repertoires in COVID-19. The protocol was immunoSEQ multiplex PCR, while the TCRdb copy is restricted to in-frame clones and leaves out a portion. The sample comprises a few hundred thousand clones, roughly 85% of which are singletons, and 3.5% to 4% rests with the top ten. The specimen was peripheral blood. The receptors come from a woman younger than 30 with acute or convalescent COVID-19. The CDR3 runs from the conserved cysteine through the conserved F or W. A D gene is named only where the DNA matches it firmly. Some rows mark clone size as missing; the rest say once, few, many or name a class of expanded clone.

CDR3aa: CASSPPAGRLAETQYF
CDR3nt: TGTGCCAGCTCACCCCCAGCAGGGCGGCTGGCTGAGACCCAGTACTTC
abundance: NA
v_gene: TRBV18
d_gene: NA
j_gene: TRBJ2-5

CDR3aa: CASSSPTGAGTEAFF
CDR3nt: TGCGCCAGCAGCTCTCCGACAGGGGCCGGCACTGAAGCTTTCTTT
abundance: once
v_gene: TRBV5-1
d_gene: TRBD1
j_gene: TRBJ1-1

CDR3aa: CASSSTRNYGYTF
CDR3nt: TGTGCCAGTAGTTCGACTCGGAACTATGGCTACACCTTC
abundance: NA
v_gene: TRBV19
d_gene: NA
j_gene: TRBJ1-2

CDR3aa: CASSPTGDGQFF
CDR3nt: TGTGCCAGCAGTCCGACAGGGGATGGGCAGTTCTTC
abundance: NA
v_gene: TRBV27
d_gene: TRBD1
j_gene: TRBJ2-1

CDR3aa: CASREVYTGDDNYGYTF
CDR3nt: TGTGCCAGCAGGGAAGTGTATACAGGGGATGACAACTATGGCTACACCTTC
abundance: NA
v_gene: TRBV25-1
d_gene: TRBD1
j_gene: TRBJ1-2

CDR3aa: CASRFGGGGTDTQYF
CDR3nt: TGTGCCAGCAGGTTCGGGGGGGGCGGGACAGATACGCAGTATTTT
abundance: NA
v_gene: TRBV2
d_gene: TRBD2
j_gene: TRBJ2-3

CDR3aa: CASSYSQGGEQFF
CDR3nt: TGTGCCAGCAGTTACTCACAGGGGGGTGAGCAGTTCTTC
abundance: NA
v_gene: TRBV6-5
d_gene: TRBD1
j_gene: TRBJ2-1

CDR3aa: CASIGGAGSPLHF
CDR3nt: TGTGCCAGCATAGGGGGGGCAGGGTCACCCCTCCACTTT
abundance: NA
v_gene: TRBV28
d_gene: NA
j_gene: TRBJ1-6

CDR3aa: CASSLSAGQNSPLHF
CDR3nt: TGTGCCAGCAGTTTATCGGCCGGACAGAATTCACCCCTCCACTTT
abundance: once
v_gene: TRBV27
d_gene: NA
j_gene: TRBJ1-6

CDR3aa: CASSSAGTSEIQETQYF
CDR3nt: TGTGCCAGCAGCTCCGCCGGGACTAGCGAGATACAAGAGACCCAGTACTTC
abundance: NA
v_gene: TRBV3-1/TRBV3-2
d_gene: TRBD2
j_gene: TRBJ2-5

CDR3aa: CASSREGQGAYNEQFF
CDR3nt: TGCGCCAGCAGCCGCGAGGGACAGGGAGCCTACAATGAGCAGTTCTTC
abundance: NA
v_gene: TRBV4-1
d_gene: TRBD1
j_gene: TRBJ2-1

CDR3aa: CASRQSPNTEAFF
CDR3nt: TGTGCCAGCAGACAGTCACCGAACACTGAAGCTTTCTTT
abundance: NA
v_gene: TRBV2
d_gene: NA
j_gene: TRBJ1-1

CDR3aa: CATSKGQVPYEQYF
CDR3nt: TGTGCCACCAGTAAAGGACAGGTTCCCTACGAGCAGTACTTC
abundance: NA
v_gene: TRBV24-1
d_gene: TRBD1
j_gene: TRBJ2-7

CDR3aa: CASSPSELGGGKLFF
CDR3nt: TGTGCCAGCAGCCCCAGTGAATTGGGGGGGGGAAAACTGTTTTTT
abundance: NA
v_gene: TRBV11-2
d_gene: NA
j_gene: TRBJ1-4

CDR3aa: CASSQAGRGETQYF
CDR3nt: TGCGCCAGCAGCCAAGCGGGAAGAGGCGAGACCCAGTACTTC
abundance: NA
v_gene: TRBV4-1
d_gene: NA
j_gene: TRBJ2-5

CDR3aa: CASSLTLTGDLGYTF
CDR3nt: TGTGCCAGCAGCCTAACCTTGACAGGGGATCTTGGCTACACCTTC
abundance: once
v_gene: TRBV7-2
d_gene: TRBD1
j_gene: TRBJ1-2

CDR3aa: CAWSPRNSPLHF
CDR3nt: TGTGCCTGGAGTCCTAGAAATTCACCCCTCCACTTT
abundance: NA
v_gene: TRBV30
d_gene: NA
j_gene: TRBJ1-6

CDR3aa: CASSFGGMNSPLHF
CDR3nt: TGTGCCAGCAGCTTCGGGGGGATGAATTCACCCCTCCACTTT
abundance: NA
v_gene: TRBV7-9
d_gene: NA
j_gene: TRBJ1-6

CDR3aa: CASSLVQGDYGYTF
CDR3nt: TGTGCCAGCAGCTTAGTACAGGGCGACTATGGCTACACCTTC
abundance: NA
v_gene: TRBV7-6
d_gene: NA
j_gene: TRBJ1-2

CDR3aa: CASRGGAHYGYTF
CDR3nt: TGTGCCAGCAGGGGGGGGGCTCACTATGGCTACACCTTC
abundance: NA
v_gene: TRBV12-3/TRBV12-4
d_gene: NA
j_gene: TRBJ1-2

CDR3aa: CASSETGDNGYTF
CDR3nt: TGTGCCAGCAGTGAAACAGGAGATAATGGCTACACCTTC
abundance: NA
v_gene: TRBV6-1
d_gene: NA
j_gene: TRBJ1-2

CDR3aa: CASSPTQQGEGAFF
CDR3nt: TGTGCCAGCTCACCGACTCAACAGGGTGAGGGAGCTTTCTTT
abundance: once
v_gene: TRBV18
d_gene: NA
j_gene: TRBJ1-1

CDR3aa: CASSASQGGNTEAFF
CDR3nt: TGTGCCAGCAGCGCCTCACAGGGGGGGAACACTGAAGCTTTCTTT
abundance: NA
v_gene: TRBV9
d_gene: TRBD1
j_gene: TRBJ1-1

CDR3aa: CASSLRLAGERGTQYF
CDR3nt: TGTGCCAGCAGCCTAAGACTAGCGGGAGAACGGGGTACGCAGTATTTT
abundance: few
v_gene: TRBV7-8
d_gene: TRBD2
j_gene: TRBJ2-3

CDR3aa: CASSVDGSRYEQYF
CDR3nt: TGTGCCAGCAGCGTAGACGGTAGTCGCTACGAGCAGTACTTC
abundance: few
v_gene: TRBV9
d_gene: NA
j_gene: TRBJ2-7

CDR3aa: CASSQREGSGSGETQYF
CDR3nt: TGCGCCAGCAGCCAAAGGGAGGGTAGCGGGAGCGGGGAGACCCAGTACTTC
abundance: NA
v_gene: TRBV4-1
d_gene: TRBD2
j_gene: TRBJ2-5

CDR3aa: CSVSGQGVVGDTQYF
CDR3nt: TGCAGCGTTTCAGGACAGGGGGTTGTAGGAGATACGCAGTATTTT
abundance: NA
v_gene: TRBV29-1
d_gene: TRBD1
j_gene: TRBJ2-3

CDR3aa: CASTVEQGQTFF
CDR3nt: TGTGCCAGCACGGTCGAGCAGGGTCAAACTTTCTTT
abundance: NA
v_gene: TRBV2
d_gene: NA
j_gene: TRBJ1-1

CDR3aa: CASSLGTSVYEQYF
CDR3nt: TGTGCCAGCAGCTTAGGGACTAGCGTGTACGAGCAGTACTTC
abundance: once
v_gene: TRBV7-2
d_gene: TRBD2
j_gene: TRBJ2-7

CDR3aa: CATSSRGLPKNIQYF
CDR3nt: TGTGCCACCAGCAGTCGGGGTCTACCCAAAAACATTCAGTACTTC
abundance: NA
v_gene: TRBV15
d_gene: NA
j_gene: TRBJ2-4

CDR3aa: CASSQRSSVENTIYF
CDR3nt: TGTGCCAGCAGCCAGCGTTCCTCTGTCGAAAACACCATATATTTT
abundance: NA
v_gene: TRBV11-2
d_gene: NA
j_gene: TRBJ1-3

CDR3aa: CASSSGTGTLDTGELFF
CDR3nt: TGTGCCAGCAGCTCCGGAACCGGGACTCTGGACACCGGGGAGCTGTTTTTT
abundance: NA
v_gene: TRBV7-9
d_gene: NA
j_gene: TRBJ2-2

CDR3aa: CASSVDGRYNSPLHF
CDR3nt: TGTGCCAGCAGCGTAGACGGGAGATATAATTCACCCCTCCACTTT
abundance: NA
v_gene: TRBV9
d_gene: NA
j_gene: TRBJ1-6

CDR3aa: CASSSRRMSHGYTF
CDR3nt: TGTGCCAGCAGCTCCCGGAGAATGTCTCATGGCTACACCTTC
abundance: once
v_gene: TRBV7-9
d_gene: NA
j_gene: TRBJ1-2

CDR3aa: CASRPDRGNYNEQFF
CDR3nt: TGTGCCAGCAGGCCGGACAGGGGGAACTACAATGAGCAGTTCTTC
abundance: NA
v_gene: TRBV6-5
d_gene: TRBD1
j_gene: TRBJ2-1

CDR3aa: CASRSRPWGNTIYF
CDR3nt: TGTGCCAGCAGATCCAGGCCCTGGGGAAACACCATATATTTT
abundance: NA
v_gene: TRBV5-6
d_gene: NA
j_gene: TRBJ1-3

CDR3aa: CASSQGTGDPDTQYF
CDR3nt: TGCGCCAGCAGCCAAGGGACAGGGGATCCAGATACGCAGTATTTT
abundance: NA
v_gene: TRBV4-1
d_gene: TRBD1
j_gene: TRBJ2-3

CDR3aa: CASSISLLGRGNTEAFF
CDR3nt: TGTGCCAGTAGTATTAGTCTTCTCGGTCGTGGGAACACTGAAGCTTTCTTT
abundance: NA
v_gene: TRBV19
d_gene: NA
j_gene: TRBJ1-1

CDR3aa: CASSREAGNTIYF
CDR3nt: TGTGCCAGCTCACGGGAGGCTGGAAACACCATATATTTT
abundance: NA
v_gene: TRBV18
d_gene: NA
j_gene: TRBJ1-3

CDR3aa: CASSRGQGPDTQYF
CDR3nt: TGCGCCAGCAGCCGGGGACAGGGCCCAGATACGCAGTATTTT
abundance: NA
v_gene: TRBV5-1
d_gene: TRBD1
j_gene: TRBJ2-3

CDR3aa: CAYGDEGDSPLHF
CDR3nt: TGTGCCTACGGGGATGAGGGGGATTCACCCCTCCACTTT
abundance: NA
v_gene: TRBV30
d_gene: NA
j_gene: TRBJ1-6

CDR3aa: CASSHLTGAPTYEQYF
CDR3nt: TGTGCCAGCAGCCACTTGACAGGGGCTCCTACCTACGAGCAGTACTTC
abundance: NA
v_gene: TRBV14
d_gene: TRBD1
j_gene: TRBJ2-7

CDR3aa: CASRPRDRGYEQYF
CDR3nt: TGTGCCAGCAGACCCCGGGACAGGGGATACGAGCAGTACTTC
abundance: once
v_gene: TRBV2
d_gene: TRBD1
j_gene: TRBJ2-7

CDR3aa: CASSESVWGQGPNEQFF
CDR3nt: TGCGCCAGCAGTGAGTCGGTATGGGGACAGGGTCCGAATGAGCAGTTCTTC
abundance: NA
v_gene: TRBV10-1
d_gene: TRBD1
j_gene: TRBJ2-1

CDR3aa: CAINTGGVGDEQYF
CDR3nt: TGTGCCATCAATACAGGGGGCGTTGGGGACGAGCAGTACTTC
abundance: once
v_gene: TRBV10-3
d_gene: TRBD1
j_gene: TRBJ2-7

CDR3aa: CASSPVSGTGENIQYF
CDR3nt: TGTGCCAGCAGCCCGGTCTCCGGGACAGGGGAAAACATTCAGTACTTC
abundance: once
v_gene: TRBV5-4
d_gene: TRBD1
j_gene: TRBJ2-4

CDR3aa: CATSDPSETQYF
CDR3nt: TGTGCCACCAGTGATCCTTCAGAGACCCAGTACTTC
abundance: NA
v_gene: TRBV24-1
d_gene: NA
j_gene: TRBJ2-5

CDR3aa: CASSRTGYQYF
CDR3nt: TGTGCCAGCAGCCGCACAGGGTATCAGTACTTC
abundance: NA
v_gene: TRBV7-8
d_gene: NA
j_gene: TRBJ2-7

CDR3aa: CASSFYGTGSYGELFF
CDR3nt: TGTGCCAGCAGTTTCTATGGGACAGGGAGTTACGGGGAGCTGTTTTTT
abundance: NA
v_gene: TRBV28
d_gene: TRBD1
j_gene: TRBJ2-2

CDR3aa: CASSPDRGLESYTF
CDR3nt: TGTGCCAGCAGCCCCGACAGGGGGTTGGAAAGCTACACCTTC
abundance: NA
v_gene: TRBV5-4
d_gene: TRBD1
j_gene: TRBJ1-2

CDR3aa: CASSLIAGGTGAYEQYF
CDR3nt: TGCGCCAGCAGCTTGATCGCGGGGGGGACAGGGGCCTACGAGCAGTACTTC
abundance: NA
v_gene: TRBV5-1
d_gene: NA
j_gene: TRBJ2-7